These 3 T cell receptor beta chains were sequenced from one sample in a study of early T cells in non-severe SARS-CoV-2 infection. MiXCR, run by TCRdb on the 5' RACE reads, gives a single entry per CDR3 protein. This table has tens of thousands of distinct CDR3 sequences, about 23% appearing once. The source was whole blood, collected at baseline. These receptors were taken from an adult who was a healthcare worker with PCR-confirmed SARS-CoV-2 infection or an uninfected control (not recorded which).

The rearrangement joins TRBV20-1 to TRBJ2-5, with D perhaps matching TRBD1 (5 bases). This CDR3 spans 12 amino acids. The V gene lost 3 bases and the J gene lost 5 bases, with 10 bases spanning the gap. The germline gives CDR1 DFQATT, CDR2 SNEGSKA (reference sequence). The CDR3 DNA reads TGCAGTGCTAGGCCAGGGTTGGAGACCCAGTACTTC. Its translation is CSARPGLETQYF.

The rearrangement uses TRBV27 and TRBJ2-7, with D perhaps TRBD1 (6 bases). The germline V and J ends were trimmed by 2 bases and 2 bases, with 13 bases remaining between them. Per the germline V gene, CDR1 is MNHEY and CDR2 is SMNVEV (reference sequence). The CDR3 is 15 amino acids. This chain's CDR3 is CASSLKQGRTYEQYF. For the CDR3, the DNA is TGTGCCAGCAGTTTAAAGCAGGGGCGAACCTACGAGCAGTACTTC.

V and J are TRBV6-6 and TRBJ2-4, with D uncertain. Germline V gene sequence: CDR1 MNHNY, CDR2 SVGAGI (reference sequence). The V end lost 8 bases, the J end lost 0 bases, and 11 bases lay between the germline ends. The CDR3 is 14 residues long. The CDR3 loop reads CASGQDPAKNIQYF. CDR3 in DNA: TGTGCCAGCGGTCAGGACCCAGCCAAAAACATTCAGTACTTC.